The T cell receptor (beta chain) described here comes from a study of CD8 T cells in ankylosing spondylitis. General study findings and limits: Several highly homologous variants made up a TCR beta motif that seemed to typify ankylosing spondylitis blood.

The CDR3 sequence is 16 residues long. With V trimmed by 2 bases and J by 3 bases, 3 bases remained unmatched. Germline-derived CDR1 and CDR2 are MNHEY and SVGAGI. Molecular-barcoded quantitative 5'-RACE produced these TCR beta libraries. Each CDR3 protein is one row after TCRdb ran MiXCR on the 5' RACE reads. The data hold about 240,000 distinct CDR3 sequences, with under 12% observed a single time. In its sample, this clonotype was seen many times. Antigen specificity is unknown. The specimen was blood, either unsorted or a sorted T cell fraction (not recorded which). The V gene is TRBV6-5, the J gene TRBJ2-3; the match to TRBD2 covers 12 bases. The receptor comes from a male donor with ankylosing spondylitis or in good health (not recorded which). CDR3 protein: CASSYPGLAGTDTQYF. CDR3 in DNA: TGTGCCAGCAGTTACCCCGGACTAGCGGGAACAGATACGCAGTATTTT.